The 25 T cell receptor beta chains reported below all come from one sample, sequenced in a study of CD8+ T cells in alopecia areata. cDNA serving as the sequencing template came from extracted, reverse transcribed RNA. TCRdb's table, derived via immunoSEQ multiplex PCR, lists solely in-frame clones and lacks some. The repertoire consists of more than 95,000 clones, with roughly 68% occurring once and the leading ten covering roughly 3.1%. Sequencing used CD4+ T cells sorted from blood. These receptors came from a human donor in good health.

The chain carries TRBV12-5 and TRBJ2-1, with D possibly TRBD2 on 5 matching bases. Germline CDR1 is LGHNT and CDR2 is FRNRAP. CDR3 length: 15 amino acids. V lost 0 bases to trimming and J lost 8 bases, with 14 bases between them. The CDR3 sequence: CASGLVWEPSHEQFF. CDR3 in DNA: TGTGCTAGTGGTTTGGTATGGGAACCTAGCCATGAGCAGTTCTTC.

V is TRBV27 and J is TRBJ2-7; possibly TRBD1 for D (6 bases). The germline V gene has CDR1 MNHEY and CDR2 SMNVEV (reference sequence). The CDR3 length is 14 residues. V lost 2 bases and J lost 3, with 11 bases in between. CDR3 DNA: TGTGCCAGCAGTTTAAGCGGCAGGGGCTACGAGCAGTACTTC. This sequence encodes CASSLSGRGYEQYF.

This clone was counted a few times. The chain uses TRBV29-1 and TRBJ2-5; D gene uncertain. The CDR3 covers 10 residues. Trimming pared 7 bases from V and 6 bases from J, leaving 9 bases between. In germline, CDR1 is SQVTM, CDR2 ANQGSEA. The CDR3 protein is CSASDQTQYF. CDR3 nucleotide sequence: TGCAGCGCCTCCGATCAGACCCAGTACTTC.

In this sample, this clone turned up once. The V and J genes are TRBV29-1 and TRBJ1-2; D is perhaps TRBD1 (5 bases). The CDR3 has 14 residues. Germline values: CDR1 SQVTM, CDR2 ANQGSEA. Trimming shortened V by 0 bases and J by 3 bases, and 11 bases separated the two germline ends. The CDR3 loop is CSVEDRATYYGYTF. The CDR3, as DNA: TGCAGCGTTGAAGACAGGGCAACTTACTATGGCTACACCTTC.

In nucleotides, the CDR3 is TGCGCCAGCAGCGGAGAGCTAGCGGACTACAATGAGCAGTTCTTC. This encodes CASSGELADYNEQFF. The rearrangement joins TRBV5-1 to TRBJ2-1, with 7 bases lining up with TRBD2. Germline CDR1 is SGHRS and CDR2 is YFSETQ. This CDR3 spans 15 amino acids. V was pared by 4 bases and J by 3 bases, with 7 bases of the junction left unmatched.

The chain has TRBV7-9 and TRBJ2-5; D may be TRBD1 (6 bases). The CDR3 has 14 amino acids. V gave up 5 bases and J gave up 4 bases, with 14 bases separating them. Germline CDR1 and CDR2: SEHNR and FQNEAQ (reference sequence). The CDR3 DNA is TGTGCCAGCAGCACCCGGGACATTTCAGAGACCCAGTACTTC. Protein sequence: CASSTRDISETQYF.

This clone showed up just once. V usage is TRBV11-2 and J usage is TRBJ2-5; no reliable D call. This CDR3 has 13 residues. Germline V gene sequence: CDR1 SGHAT, CDR2 FQNNGV. V was trimmed by 4 bases and J by 1 base, leaving 7 bases between them. The CDR3 is CASSSRLQETQYF. Here the CDR3 DNA reads TGTGCCAGCAGCTCCCGCCTCCAAGAGACCCAGTACTTC.

This clone appeared a few times. J is TRBJ2-7 and V is TRBV11-2; a possible D gene is TRBD1 (6 bases). Germline-derived CDR1 and CDR2 are SGHAT and FQNNGV. V was clipped by 6 bases and J by 3 bases, with 9 bases between them. This CDR3 spans 12 amino acids. This chain's CDR3 is CASRSQGYEQYF. The CDR3 DNA reads TGTGCCAGCAGGTCACAGGGCTACGAGCAGTACTTC.

J is TRBJ1-2 and V is TRBV27; unclear D gene. V was clipped by 0 bases and J by 0 bases, with 11 bases between them. The CDR3 runs 16 residues. Germline CDR1 and CDR2: MNHEY and SMNVEV (reference sequence). For the CDR3, the DNA is TGTGCCAGCAGTTTATCGTATGGGATACCTAACTATGGCTACACCTTC. Translating it yields CASSLSYGIPNYGYTF.

In its sample, this clone was seen a few times. This chain connects TRBV29-1 to TRBJ2-7; 7 nucleotides agree with TRBD1. This CDR3 has 13 residues. V lost 5 bases and J lost 3; bases outside the gene matches: 7. Germline CDR1 and CDR2: SQVTM and ANQGSEA. CDR3 protein: CSVSSTGSYEQYF. In nucleotides, the CDR3 is TGCAGCGTTTCCTCGACAGGGAGCTACGAGCAGTACTTC.

The chain combines TRBV6-1 with TRBJ2-3, with 10 positions matching TRBD1. This CDR3 region has 14 residues. The V segment lost 8 bases and the J segment 4 bases; nucleotides outside the gene matches: 6. Germline CDR1 reads MNHNS; CDR2 reads SASEGT. Here the CDR3 DNA reads TGTGCCAGCGGGACAGGGGCCCCCCCAGATACGCAGTATTTT. Its translation is CASGTGAPPDTQYF.

This clone was picked up one time. The CDR3 reads CASSLVFYEQYF. In nucleotides, the CDR3 is TGTGCCAGCAGCTTGGTTTTCTACGAGCAGTACTTC. This chain links TRBV5-6 with TRBJ2-7; the D is unclear. CDR3 length: 12 amino acids. Between the trimmed V and J ends, which lost 0 bases and 3 bases, there was a span of 4 bases. The germline CDR1 and CDR2 sequences are SGHDT and YYEEEE.

V gene TRBV6-5 combines with J gene TRBJ2-3; TRBD2 matches at 8 bases. Germline V gene lookup returns CDR1 MNHEY and CDR2 SVGAGI. J was trimmed by 0 bases and V by 7 bases; bases with no gene match: 3. The CDR3 contains 14 residues. The CDR3 coding sequence is TGTGCCAGCACCGAGCGGGGGAGCACAGATACGCAGTATTTT. Protein: CASTERGSTDTQYF.

This clone was counted ten times or more. The chain joins TRBV18 to TRBJ2-7; D is undetermined. CDR3 length: 15 amino acids. Germline V gene data show CDR1 as KGHSH and CDR2 as LQKENI. Trimming shortened V by 3 bases and J by 0 bases, and 12 bases separated the two germline ends. The CDR3 reads CASSPGQLASYEQYF. In DNA, the CDR3 is TGTGCCAGCTCACCGGGCCAACTGGCCTCCTACGAGCAGTACTTC.

The CDR3 DNA sequence: TGTGCCACCCAAAACACCGGGGAGCTGTTTTTT. Translation: CATQNTGELFF. This chain connects TRBV15 to TRBJ2-2; the D is unclear. The CDR3 covers 11 residues. The V end lost 8 bases, the J end lost 2 bases, and 3 bases lay between the germline ends. Germline-derived CDR1 and CDR2 are LNHNV and YYDKDF (reference sequence).

The genes are TRBV6-5 and TRBJ2-5; D unresolved. Per germline, CDR1 MNHEY and CDR2 SVGAGI. The CDR3 is made up of 13 amino acids. Trimming removed 2 bases at V and 1 base at J, with 5 bases between. This CDR3 reads CASSYGVQETQYF. CDR3 DNA: TGTGCCAGCAGTTACGGGGTCCAAGAGACCCAGTACTTC.

This chain uses TRBV29-1 with TRBJ1-2; D possibly corresponds to TRBD1 (6 bases). The CDR3 contains 14 residues. The V and J ends lost 0 bases and 5 bases respectively, with 13 bases between them. The germline CDR1 and CDR2 sequences are SQVTM and ANQGSEA. The CDR3 bases are TGCAGCGTTGAAGACTCCGGGACACCGTATGGCTACACCTTC. Protein product: CSVEDSGTPYGYTF.

The V and J genes are TRBV27 and TRBJ2-2, with no clear D. CDR1 MNHEY and CDR2 SMNVEV come from the germline V gene (reference sequence). This CDR3 spans 14 amino acids. Trimming pared 2 bases from V and 3 bases from J, leaving 7 bases between. The CDR3 is CASSLGPYTGELFF. As DNA, the CDR3 is TGTGCCAGCAGTTTAGGGCCGTACACCGGGGAGCTGTTTTTT.

This chain connects TRBV9 to TRBJ1-2; D perhaps matches TRBD1 (6 bases). The V end was cut by 0 bases, the J end by 7 bases, with 13 bases between. The CDR3 extends over 14 amino acids. The germline V gene encodes CDR1 SGDLS and CDR2 YYNGEE. The CDR3 DNA is TGTGCCAGCAGCGTAGGGGCAGGGGTTATTGGCTACACCTTC. Translating it yields CASSVGAGVIGYTF.

This chain joins TRBV2 and TRBJ2-2; 7 bases line up with TRBD1. The CDR3 loop spans 15 amino acids. With V trimmed by 3 bases and J by 7 bases, 8 bases remained unmatched. The germline V gene encodes CDR1 SNHLY and CDR2 FYNNEI. Written as DNA, the CDR3 is TGTGCCAGCAGTGACGACAGGGCGCCGTACGGGGAGCTGTTTTTT. It yields the protein CASSDDRAPYGELFF.

The J gene is TRBJ2-5, the V gene TRBV2; TRBD2 might be the D (5 bases). Trimming took 5 bases from V and 5 from J, leaving 15 bases between them. Germline V CDR1 and CDR2: SNHLY, FYNNEI. CDR3 size: 14 residues. CDR3 region: CASSPDHGEETQYF. CDR3 nucleotide sequence: TGTGCCAGCAGTCCCGACCATGGGGAGGAGACCCAGTACTTC.

J is TRBJ2-5 and V is TRBV9; tentatively, D is TRBD1 or TRBD2 (5 bases each). The V end was cut by 8 bases, the J end by 0 bases, with 11 bases between. CDR3 size: 13 residues. CDR1 SGDLS and CDR2 YYNGEE come from the germline V gene. This CDR3 is CASSRDHQETQYF. The CDR3, as DNA: TGTGCCAGTAGTAGGGACCACCAAGAGACCCAGTACTTC.

V usage is TRBV7-9 and J usage is TRBJ1-2, with D possibly being TRBD1 (5 bases). V was clipped by 3 bases and J by 4 bases, with 9 bases between them. This CDR3 is 13 amino acids long. Per germline, CDR1 SEHNR and CDR2 FQNEAQ (reference sequence). The CDR3 here is CASSFDGTYGYTF. The CDR3 DNA sequence: TGTGCCAGCAGCTTCGACGGGACCTATGGCTACACCTTC.

This clone was recorded only once. The V and J genes are TRBV20-1 and TRBJ2-7; D is unresolved. V was pared by 3 bases and J by 5 bases, with 8 bases between. The germline V gene encodes CDR1 DFQATT and CDR2 SNEGSKA (reference sequence). This CDR3 comprises 11 residues. The CDR3 loop is CSARPVDEQYF. The CDR3 DNA sequence: TGCAGTGCTAGGCCGGTCGACGAGCAGTACTTC.

This clone was detected once. The genes are TRBV2 and TRBJ2-7, with 14 bases matching TRBD2. The length of the CDR3 is 17 residues. Looked up from germline, CDR1 is SNHLY and CDR2 is FYNNEI. Unmatched junction bases numbered 4, after V lost 3 bases and J lost 0 bases. The CDR3 sequence is CASSDPGLAGGSYEQYF. In DNA form, the CDR3 reads TGTGCCAGCAGTGACCCAGGACTAGCGGGGGGCTCCTACGAGCAGTACTTC.